These T cell receptor beta chains were read from a single sample in a study of T cell responses to AZD1222 COVID-19 vaccine. The repertoire was sequenced with immunoSEQ multiplex PCR; TCRdb's copy has only in-frame clones and lacks some. Of 100,000 to 150,000 clones in the sample, 90% were seen once. Sequenced material: peripheral blood, taken on day 0 of AZD1222 vaccination. Receptor source: an adult in good health. The CDR3 runs from the conserved cysteine through the conserved F or W. The order of the fields is V gene, J gene, CDR3 protein.

>TRBV10-3|TRBJ1-5
CAISPGTGNQPQHF
>TRBV3-1/TRBV3-2|TRBJ2-1
CASSQSLGSTEGSSYNEQFF
>TRBV20-1|TRBJ1-2
CSAAREGGYTF
>TRBV2|TRBJ1-1
CASSGALATEAFF
>TRBV12-3/TRBV12-4|TRBJ1-1
CASSLGGNTEAFF
>TRBV24-1|TRBJ2-1
CATSEPGRPAGVIEQFF
>TRBV2|TRBJ2-7
CATSMGQSYEQYF
>TRBV15|TRBJ2-1
CATSRTRSEQFF
>TRBV5-1|TRBJ2-3
CASRYGGSGHTDTQYF
>TRBV9|TRBJ2-3
CASNKAGVFPDTQYF
>TRBV7-8|TRBJ2-1
CASSQAHPLAGGPNNEQFF
>TRBV6-1|TRBJ2-1
CASSDSGTSVYYEQFF
>TRBV5-4|TRBJ2-1
CASSRGLAGRSYNEQFF
>TRBV5-4|TRBJ1-3
CASSLWGTGNTIYF
>TRBV29-1|TRBJ1-4
CSVEEDDTREKLFF
>TRBV6-2/TRBV6-3|TRBJ2-1
CASSYEWKGNEQFF
>TRBV10-1|TRBJ1-5
CASIRGSRRPQHF
>TRBV29-1|TRBJ1-2
CSVGGDRGANYGYTF
>TRBV3-1/TRBV3-2|TRBJ2-3
CASSQGGNTQYF
>TRBV2|TRBJ2-2
CASRGASANTGELFF
>TRBV11-2|TRBJ1-3
CASSVLLAGNTIYF
>TRBV7-2|TRBJ2-1
CASRGGPFNEQFF
>TRBV10-2|TRBJ1-1
CASSEGAVLAEAFF
>TRBV7-9|TRBJ2-7
CASSLGREQYF
>TRBV28|TRBJ2-7
CASSSPGSSGAIF
>TRBV5-1|TRBJ2-1
CASSRLGFGTRGNEQFF
>TRBV7-6|TRBJ2-3
CASSFSLAGGLRGDTQYF
>TRBV7-2|TRBJ2-7
CASSSGQFYEQYF
>TRBV3-1/TRBV3-2|TRBJ1-6
CASSQLGNNSPLHF
>TRBV20-1|TRBJ2-7
CSASDHEQYF
>TRBV24-1|TRBJ2-5
CATRGRVQETQYF
>TRBV21-1|TRBJ2-7
CASHSCRSEQYF
>TRBV2|TRBJ1-5
CASSGEFNQPQHF
>TRBV11-3|TRBJ2-7
CASRAGGSYEQYF
>TRBV14|TRBJ2-1
CASSSGYEQFF
>TRBV6-5|TRBJ2-1
CASRRDRFNEQFF
>TRBV19|TRBJ2-1
CASRKTGLAGVEVGYEQFF
>TRBV19|TRBJ2-5
CASSTRHAREETQYF
>TRBV7-6|TRBJ2-4
CASRNGQAWTKNIQYF
>TRBV2|TRBJ1-5
CASSVGYSEPQHF
>TRBV27|TRBJ2-5
CASSSAGQQETQYF
>TRBV28|TRBJ1-5
CASSFKGRGNQPQHF
>TRBV24-1|TRBJ2-7
CATSDSHYEQYF
>TRBV11-2|TRBJ2-3
CASRPSFWGTHTQYF
>TRBV11-2|TRBJ2-7
CASSLGGSGYEQYF
>TRBV7-2|TRBJ2-7
CASSPVGTSGAYEQYF
>TRBV6-1|TRBJ2-2
CASFTYTSTGELFF
>TRBV5-4|TRBJ2-6
CASSYGRTPTSGANVLTF
>TRBV28|TRBJ1-1
CASSLFSSMNTEAFF
>TRBV5-1|TRBJ2-1
CASSFGLAGEYYNEQFF
>TRBV14|TRBJ1-1
CASSQGARALGTEAFF
>TRBV19|TRBJ2-3
CASSMGRSSTDTQYF
>TRBV2|TRBJ2-7
CASSEALLGNLKLREQYF
>TRBV5-6|TRBJ1-2
CASSLGTYNYGYTF
>TRBV5-1|TRBJ1-1
CASSLGAGNTEAFF